The T cell receptor (beta chain) described here comes from a study of blood T cells in healthy people across ages. Study-wide results and caveats: When set beside aged donors, long-lived donors presented more naive CD4+ cells and higher diversity. Changes in expanded clonotypes were possibly confounded, as the CMV status of donors was unknown.

Alongside a J-beta primer mix, a sample-barcoded 5' primer served in a second PCR lasting 7 to 11 cycles. Unique molecular identifiers of 12 random nucleotides labeled each cDNA. TCRdb processed the 5' RACE reads anew with MiXCR; each CDR3 protein has one entry. The sample includes 700,000 to 850,000 distinct CDR3 sequences, roughly 35% of them seen just once. Donor samples were obtained from healthy Caucasian individuals from Russia, aged about 6 to 90. Remarks on this clonotype: What it binds is not known.

This sequence was found in a man in his late teens or twenties in good health. Sequencing used blood.

The CDR3 reads CASSPPQRLRGFESDTQYF. For the CDR3, the DNA is TGCGCCAGCAGCCCACCTCAGAGACTTAGGGGATTTGAGTCAGATACGCAGTATTTT. The chain combines TRBV5-1 with TRBJ2-3; perhaps TRBD1 as D (5 bases). Germline assignment: CDR1 SGHRS and CDR2 YFSETQ. Trimming shortened V by 4 bases and J by 4 bases, and 28 bases separated the two germline ends. The CDR3 sequence is 19 residues long.